Reported below is one TCR beta chain. Its antigen is undetermined. The data derive from a study of identical twins. Study-wide results and limits: While abundant cord blood beta clonotypes carried fewer insertions, memory repertoires showed no such pattern. Where out-of-frame alpha sequences were twin-shared, they showed excess low generation probability.

Through template switching, a universal primer site was introduced, and the cDNA contained unique molecular identifiers. TCRdb re-analysed the 5' RACE reads in MiXCR, keeping a single row per CDR3 protein. In the table there are 250,000 or so distinct CDR3 sequences, 5.5% to 7% of which are singletons. V shed 6 bases and J shed 5 bases, with 10 bases lying between them. The CDR3 loop spans 11 amino acids. CDR1 and CDR2 (germline): DFQATT, SNEGSKA (reference sequence). Another study also made use of these data, one on yellow fever vaccine responses in identical twins.

The TCR sequence derives from a woman in her late teens or twenties in good health. The V and J genes are TRBV20-1 and TRBJ1-2; no clear D. The material sequenced was memory (CD45RO+) T cells sorted from blood. The CDR3 nucleotides are TGCAGTGCAAAAACAGTATATGGCTACACCTTC. Translating gives CSAKTVYGYTF.